This T cell receptor beta chain was sequenced for a study of STAT5B mutations in CD4+ large granular lymphocyte leukemia (dated by TCRdb to between 2021 and 2022). As for the study more broadly: Among healthy controls, the CDR3 'QG' motif was associated with a particular HLA allele. The TCRbeta repertoires of CD4+ T-cell large granular lymphocyte leukemia patients were compared with the TCRbeta repertoires of healthy blood donors. Flow cytometry performed on FACSCanto II or FACSVerse showed that the purified fractions had more than 95% purity among lymphocytes. General findings and caveats noted by the study authors: Main leukemic clonotypes were private to each patient, although around 24% of the main leukemic clonotypes were found at low frequency in the non-leukemic repertoires of other patients. The data were not HLA-matched, and the higher clonality in CD4+ T-LGLL than in CD8+ T-LGLL could be due to the relatively small sample size. Compared with healthy CD4+ repertoires, CD4-sorted patient repertoires appeared more clonal, and this difference remained even after the putative leukemic clones were removed. TRBV06-family usage was enriched among the top patient clones (8/27) compared with healthy controls (2/35).

TCRbeta rearrangements were sequenced from genomic DNA using the immunoSEQ assay at survey resolution. From the authors' description of their analysis: In the TCR sequencing data, the lowest productive clonotype frequency that could be detected was 2.59 x 10-5. Only productive TCRbeta rearrangements, defined as complete and in-frame sequences, were included in the analyses. Sample clonality was computed as Simpson clonality in the immunoSEQ Analyzer version 3.0. Clones were categorized by frequency as very rare, small, medium, large (1-20%) or hyperexpanded (>20%). Generation probabilities were estimated with OLGA 1.2.3, V-gene circos plots were made with VDJtools, specificities were looked up in VDJdb, and CDR3 motifs were identified with GLIPH. Drawn from immuneACCESS, this table holds only the in-frame rearrangements with V and J called that TCRdb kept. Clones are partly lost; checked studies trace under half to an unresolved V gene and leave the rest unexplained. V, J and clone size are those of that table, while D and trimming were read from the DNA. For this sample there are roughly 23,000 clones; around 78% appear just once. The ten largest clonotypes hold 0.4% to 0.45% of the sample.

The healthy controls were over 30 blood donors, and the buffy coats of these donors were supplied by the Finnish Red Cross blood service. All TCR-sequenced material derived from peripheral blood: patient blood samples and healthy donor buffy coats. Peripheral blood mononuclear cells were isolated by Ficoll-Hypaque gradient centrifugation. CD4+ cells were purified magnetically from the buffy coats of healthy controls. The Gentra Puregene Cell and Tissue kit was used to extract genomic DNA, and a Qubit 2.0 fluorometer was used to measure the amount of genomic DNA. V sheds 4 bases and J sheds 7 bases, leaving 15 bases between their ends. CDR1 and CDR2, looked up from the germline V gene, are SGDLS and YYNGEE. The CDR3 contains 15 residues, cysteine and phenylalanine counted. Only CDR3 DNA is held: 45 bases, read in frame from base 1. In regard to this clone: Its antigen remains undetermined. No base quality information exists; no much larger clone differs at one position.

Sequenced: CD4+ T cells from blood buffy coats. The chain uses TRBV9 and TRBJ1-6, with no confident D gene call. This sequence was found in a human donor in good health. In nucleotides, the sequence is TGTGCCAGCAGCCCAACGAGTGGTCGAAATTCACCCCTCCACTTT. Its product reads: CASSPTSGRNSPLHF.